The T cell receptor beta chain described here comes from a study of T cells in Graves' hyperthyroidism and ophthalmopathy. At the level of the study: Any treatment followed the collection of peripheral blood at initial diagnosis.

General study points: Separating ophthalmopathy from stable hyperthyroidism was achieved by a 13 V-J model.

Many counts were recorded for this clonotype. Its antigen remains unknown. Researchers took RNA transcripts and amplified the TCR beta CDR3 regions from them. TCR CDR3 regions were first amplified by RT-PCR with HTBI primers. TCRdb redid the calling of the multiplex PCR reads with MiXCR, one entry per CDR3 protein. The table lists 450,000 to 650,000 distinct CDR3 sequences, about 14% of them singletons. The origin of this receptor is a young woman with Graves' ophthalmopathy. The source material was blood.

As DNA, the CDR3 is TGTGCCAGCAGTCTAACAGGGGGCGCTGAAGCTTTCTTT. Translating gives CASSLTGGAEAFF. This chain joins TRBV28 and TRBJ1-1; TRBD1 agrees at 9 bases. Germline V gives CDR1 MDHEN, CDR2 SYDVKM. The ends lost 5 bases at V and 6 bases at J; junction bases unmatched: 4. This CDR3 is built from 13 residues.